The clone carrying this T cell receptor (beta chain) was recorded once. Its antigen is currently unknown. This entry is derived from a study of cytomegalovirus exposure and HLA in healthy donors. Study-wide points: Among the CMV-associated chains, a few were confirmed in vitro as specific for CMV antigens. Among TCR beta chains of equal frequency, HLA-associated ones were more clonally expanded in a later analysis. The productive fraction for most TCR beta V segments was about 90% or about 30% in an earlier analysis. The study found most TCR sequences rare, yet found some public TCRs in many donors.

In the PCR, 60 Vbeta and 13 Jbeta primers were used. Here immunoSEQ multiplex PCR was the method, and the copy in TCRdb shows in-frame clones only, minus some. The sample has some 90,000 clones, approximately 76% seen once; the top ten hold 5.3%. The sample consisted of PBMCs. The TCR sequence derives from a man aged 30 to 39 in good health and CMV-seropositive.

CDR3 bases: TGTGCCAGCAGCTCGGACGGGGGGGCCTTTTACAATGAGCAGTTCTTC. This encodes CASSSDGGAFYNEQFF. This chain joins TRBV5-6 and TRBJ2-1; 8 bases fit TRBD2. The CDR3 runs to 16 residues. The germline V gene has CDR1 SGHDT and CDR2 YYEEEE. V dropped 3 bases and J dropped 4; count of bases not matched to a gene: 9.